This T cell receptor (beta chain) was recovered during a study of T cell changes during pregnancy in multiple sclerosis. This table comes from immunoSEQ multiplex PCR, and its TCRdb copy is limited to in-frame clones, with some not included. The sample yields approximately 70,000 clones, approximately 93% seen once. Germline V gene data show CDR1 as SNHLY and CDR2 as FYNNEI. This CDR3 is 16 amino acids long. V lost 5 bases to trimming and J lost 4 bases; unmatched junction nucleotides: 6. The chain joins TRBV2 to TRBJ2-1; 12 bases map to TRBD2. The sample here was CD4+ T cells from peripheral blood mononuclear cells, taken after pregnancy. The receptor was derived from a female donor with multiple sclerosis, enrolled in a pregnancy study. The CDR3 is CASSRRTSGTYNEQFF. The CDR3 nucleotides are TGTGCCAGCAGTAGACGGACTAGCGGGACATACAATGAGCAGTTCTTC.